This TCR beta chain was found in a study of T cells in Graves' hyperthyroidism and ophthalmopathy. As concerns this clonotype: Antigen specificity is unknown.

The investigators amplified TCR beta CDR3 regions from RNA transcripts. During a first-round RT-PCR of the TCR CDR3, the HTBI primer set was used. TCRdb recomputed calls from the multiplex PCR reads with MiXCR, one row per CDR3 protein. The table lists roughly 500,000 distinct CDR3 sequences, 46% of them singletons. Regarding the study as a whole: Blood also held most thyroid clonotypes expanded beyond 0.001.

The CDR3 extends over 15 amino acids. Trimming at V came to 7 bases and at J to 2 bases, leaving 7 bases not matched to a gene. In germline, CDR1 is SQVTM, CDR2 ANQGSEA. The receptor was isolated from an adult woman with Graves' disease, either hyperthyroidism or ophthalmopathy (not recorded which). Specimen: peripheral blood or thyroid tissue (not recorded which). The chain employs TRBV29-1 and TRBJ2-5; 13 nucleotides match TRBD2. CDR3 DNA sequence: TGCAGCGCCGCAAGGACTAGCGGGGGACAAGAGACCCAGTACTTC. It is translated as CSAARTSGGQETQYF. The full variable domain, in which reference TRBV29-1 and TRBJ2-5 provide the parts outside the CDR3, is SAVISQKPSRDICQRGTSLTIQCQVDSQVTMMFWYRQQPGQSLTLIATANQGSEATYESGFVIDKFPISRPNLTFSTLTVSNMSPEDSSIYLCSAARTSGGQETQYFGPGTRLLVL.